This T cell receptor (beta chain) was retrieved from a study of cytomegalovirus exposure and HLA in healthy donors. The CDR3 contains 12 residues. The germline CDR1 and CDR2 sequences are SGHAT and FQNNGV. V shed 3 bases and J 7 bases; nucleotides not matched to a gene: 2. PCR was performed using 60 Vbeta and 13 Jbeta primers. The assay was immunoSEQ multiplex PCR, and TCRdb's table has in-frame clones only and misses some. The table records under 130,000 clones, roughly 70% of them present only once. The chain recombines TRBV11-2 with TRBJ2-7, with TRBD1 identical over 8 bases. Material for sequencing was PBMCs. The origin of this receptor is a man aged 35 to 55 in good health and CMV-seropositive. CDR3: CASSFTGGEQYV. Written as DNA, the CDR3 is TGTGCCAGCAGCTTTACAGGGGGGGAGCAGTACGTC.